This TCR beta chain was found in a study of CXCR3-negative and CXCR3-positive naive CD8 T cells. Germline assignment: CDR1 SGDLS and CDR2 YYNGEE. This CDR3 comprises 16 residues. Study-wide points: Comparison of naive subsets found surface CD5 to be comparable, and TCR strength was inferred on the basis of TRB CDR3 properties. Diversity proved comparably high across both naive subsets and much lower in memory CD8+ cells.

On this clonotype: What it binds is not known.

UMI labels and 5' RACE were used to prepare the TRB cDNA libraries. Reprocessing the 5' RACE reads, TCRdb reports a single entry for every CDR3 protein and omits DNA. Its listing shows tens of thousands of distinct CDR3 sequences. The clonotype was recovered from a human donor in good health. Some clones in this sample may be carry-over from other donors' samples. The sample was memory CD8+ T cells from blood. The chain couples TRBV9 to TRBJ1-3. This CDR3 is CASSVQRGSSGNTIYF. The full variable domain, in which reference TRBV9 and TRBJ1-3 provide the parts outside the CDR3, is DSGVTQTPKHLITATGQRVTLRCSPRSGDLSVYWYQQSLDQGLQFLIQYYNGEERAKGNILERFSAQQFPDLHSELNLSSLELGDSALYFCASSVQRGSSGNTIYFGEGSWLTVV.